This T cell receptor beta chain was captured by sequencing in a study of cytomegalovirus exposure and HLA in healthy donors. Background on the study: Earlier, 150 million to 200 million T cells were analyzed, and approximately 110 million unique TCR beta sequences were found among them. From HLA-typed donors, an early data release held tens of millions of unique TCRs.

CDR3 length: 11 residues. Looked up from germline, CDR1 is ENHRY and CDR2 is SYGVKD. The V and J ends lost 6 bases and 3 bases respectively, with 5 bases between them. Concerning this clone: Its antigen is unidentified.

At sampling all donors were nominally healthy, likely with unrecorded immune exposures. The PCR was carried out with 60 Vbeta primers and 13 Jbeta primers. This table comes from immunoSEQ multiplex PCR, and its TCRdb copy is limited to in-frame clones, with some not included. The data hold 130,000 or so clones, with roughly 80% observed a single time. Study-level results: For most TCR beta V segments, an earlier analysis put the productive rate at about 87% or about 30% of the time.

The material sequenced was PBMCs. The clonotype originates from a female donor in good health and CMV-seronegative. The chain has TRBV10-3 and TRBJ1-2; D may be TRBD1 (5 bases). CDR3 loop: CAIRQDYGYTF. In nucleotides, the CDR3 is TGTGCCATCAGACAGGACTATGGCTACACCTTC.